Listed below are T cell receptor beta chains from one sample, sequenced in a study of blood T cells in healthy people across ages. TCRdb re-derived calls from the 5' RACE reads in MiXCR, one entry per CDR3 protein. There are about 840,000 distinct CDR3 sequences in the sample; around 29% occur only once, and about 10% lies in the top ten. This sample was shared with a second study, whose subject was T cells of mothers and their children.

Source material: blood. All receptors derive from a woman aged 40 to 50 in good health. The CDR3 runs from the conserved cysteine through the conserved F or W. Some rows mark clone size as missing; the rest say once, few, many or name a class of expanded clone.

cdr3_length clone_size v_call cdr3_aa
13 - TRBV29-1 CSVVEGATSARYF
14 few TRBV28 CASNWGQGVYEQYF
16 - TRBV7-2 CASSLGHSTTNEKLFF
16 many TRBV7-2 CASSLVEGGAASPLHF
12 - TRBV20-1 CSANRDPYEQYF
18 few TRBV18 CASSLDSLLAGDFNEQFF
15 few TRBV20-1 CSAPRRGGLGSEQFF
17 few TRBV7-3 CASSLRAGGYSNNEQFF
15 many TRBV10-3 CAISGQLSGANVLTF
15 many TRBV28 CAIGQGWGAKNIQYF
16 - TRBV7-2 CASSLGRAGGNNEQFF
15 few TRBV15 CATSRDLQGNYGYTF
17 - TRBV28 CASGTGTSGARSDTQYF
13 - TRBV24-1 CATSDLRGHEQYF
16 few TRBV28 CASSTYRGRGNTEAFF
17 few TRBV4-1 CASSQDLTGGGLNGYTF
12 many TRBV24-1 CATSDFGNIQYF
14 many TRBV10-3 CAISEVVSPYEQYF
16 - TRBV4-1 CASRTTGTGINYGYTF
16 few TRBV7-2 CASSQKSGGAEETQYF
15 - TRBV7-2 CASSRATGGGDEQYF
14 - TRBV4-1 CASSPTQGDQPQHF
12 - TRBV9 CASSVVGGAGFF
16 many TRBV15 CATSRDRIAGVETQYF
14 - TRBV20-1 CSARKGGYNSPLHF
17 few TRBV5-1 CASSPEGQGQGNTEAFF
16 - TRBV29-1 CSVVGQGGQGRYEQYF
13 - TRBV3-1 CASSRDHRHEQYF
17 - TRBV12-3/TRBV12-4 CASSLAYNRGVNTEAFF
16 - TRBV5-1 CASSSAGTRGGGEQFF
16 - TRBV5-1 CASSLGSGGANTEAFF
13 - TRBV30 CAWSLNRNQPQHF
15 many TRBV29-1 CSVVYWASGEETQYF
14 few TRBV28 CASRPTAGGGTQYF
16 many TRBV7-2 CASSRPGTGLNTEAFF
14 - TRBV28 CASRVSGVSEKLFF
13 few TRBV18 CASLLDSNTEAFF
15 - TRBV5-6 CASSLDGQGIYEQYF
17 - TRBV4-3 CASSQARDRALNTEAFF
13 - TRBV28 CASSWYSNQPQHF
14 many TRBV13 CASSRDRGAYGYTF
16 few TRBV7-2 CASSLASGRGYYGYTF
16 - TRBV7-8 CASSPVGGAMNTEAFF
15 - TRBV9 CASSVFGGPNTEAFF
13 - TRBV7-6 CASSLMANNEQFF
11 many TRBV14 CASSQGSTSYF
14 - TRBV7-2 CASRLTGVNTEAFF
20 few TRBV2 CASSDGQGLWLSGKSYGYTF
12 many TRBV20-1 CSARDGNQPQHF
15 many TRBV9 CASSVGQGTYNEQFF
17 - TRBV7-2 CASSLTIGRGPTYEQYF
14 many TRBV12-3/TRBV12-4 CASSFQGAKNIQYF
11 - TRBV28 CASKGTDTQYF
14 few TRBV20-1 CSLSGSSSYNEQFF